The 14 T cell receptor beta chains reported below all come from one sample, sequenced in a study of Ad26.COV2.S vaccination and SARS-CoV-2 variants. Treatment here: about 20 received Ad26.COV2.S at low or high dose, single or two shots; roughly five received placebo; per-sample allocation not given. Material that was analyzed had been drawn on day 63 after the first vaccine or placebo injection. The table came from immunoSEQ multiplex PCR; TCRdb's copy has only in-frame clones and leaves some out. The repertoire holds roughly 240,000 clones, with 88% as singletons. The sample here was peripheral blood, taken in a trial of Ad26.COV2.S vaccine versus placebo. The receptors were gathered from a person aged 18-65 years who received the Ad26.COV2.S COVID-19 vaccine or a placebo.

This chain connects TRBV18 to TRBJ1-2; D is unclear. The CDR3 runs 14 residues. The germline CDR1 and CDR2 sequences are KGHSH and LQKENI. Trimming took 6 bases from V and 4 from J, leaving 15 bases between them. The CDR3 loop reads CASSSGGSAYGYTF. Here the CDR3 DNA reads TGTGCCAGCTCGTCCGGAGGTTCTGCCTATGGCTACACCTTC. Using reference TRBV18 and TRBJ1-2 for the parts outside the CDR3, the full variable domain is NAGVMQNPRHLVRRRGQEARLRCSPMKGHSHVYWYRQLPEEGLKFMVYLQKENIIDESGMPKERFSAEFPKEGPSILRIQQVVRGDSAAYFCASSSGGSAYGYTFGSGTRLTVV.

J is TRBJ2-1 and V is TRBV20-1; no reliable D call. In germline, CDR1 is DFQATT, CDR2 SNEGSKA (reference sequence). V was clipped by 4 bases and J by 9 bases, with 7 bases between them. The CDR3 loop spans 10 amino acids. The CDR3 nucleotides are TGCAGTGCTAAGTTGGGTGAGCAGTTCTTC. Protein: CSAKLGEQFF.

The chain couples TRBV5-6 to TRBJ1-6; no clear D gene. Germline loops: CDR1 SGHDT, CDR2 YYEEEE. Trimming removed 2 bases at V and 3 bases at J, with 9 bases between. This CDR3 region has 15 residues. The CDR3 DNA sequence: TGTGCCAGCAGCTTAAACAGACTCTATAATTCACCCCTCCACTTT. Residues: CASSLNRLYNSPLHF.

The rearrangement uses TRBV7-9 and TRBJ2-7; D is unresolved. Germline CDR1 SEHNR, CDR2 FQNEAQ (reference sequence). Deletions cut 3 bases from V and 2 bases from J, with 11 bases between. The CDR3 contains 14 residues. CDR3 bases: TGTGCCAGCAGCTTCACAAGCCTAACCTACGAGCAGTACTTC. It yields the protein CASSFTSLTYEQYF. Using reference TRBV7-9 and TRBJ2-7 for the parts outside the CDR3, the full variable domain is DTGVSQNPRHKITKRGQNVTFRCDPISEHNRLYWYRQTLGQGPEFLTYFQNEAQLEKSRLLSDRFSAERPKGSFSTLEIQRTEQGDSAMYLCASSFTSLTYEQYFGPGTRLTVT.

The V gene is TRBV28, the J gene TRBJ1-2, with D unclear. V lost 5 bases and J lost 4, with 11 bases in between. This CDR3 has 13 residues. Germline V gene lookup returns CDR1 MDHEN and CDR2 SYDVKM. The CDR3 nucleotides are TGTGCCAGCAGTCCGGGAGCGACCTATGGCTACACCTTC. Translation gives CASSPGATYGYTF.

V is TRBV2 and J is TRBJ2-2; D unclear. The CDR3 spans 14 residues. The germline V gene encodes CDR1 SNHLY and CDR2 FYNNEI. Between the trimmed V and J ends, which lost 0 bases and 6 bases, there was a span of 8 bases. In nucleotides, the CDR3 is TGTGCCAGCAGTGAAGCGCTAACCGCCGGGGAGCTGTTTTTT. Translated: CASSEALTAGELFF.

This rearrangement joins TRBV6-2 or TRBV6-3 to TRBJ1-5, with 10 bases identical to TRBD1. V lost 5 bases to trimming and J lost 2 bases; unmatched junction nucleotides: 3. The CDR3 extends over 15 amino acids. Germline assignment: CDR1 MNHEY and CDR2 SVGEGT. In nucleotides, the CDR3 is TGTGCCAGCAGTGACAGGGGGCTAGGCAATCAGCCCCAGCATTTT. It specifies CASSDRGLGNQPQHF.

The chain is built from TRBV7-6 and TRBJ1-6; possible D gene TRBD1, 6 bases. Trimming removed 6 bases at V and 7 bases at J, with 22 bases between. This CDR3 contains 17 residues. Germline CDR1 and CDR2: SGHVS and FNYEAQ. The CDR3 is CASSRYGGAERNSPLHF. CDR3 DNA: TGTGCCAGCAGTCGCTACGGGGGGGCGGAAAGAAATTCACCCCTCCACTTT.

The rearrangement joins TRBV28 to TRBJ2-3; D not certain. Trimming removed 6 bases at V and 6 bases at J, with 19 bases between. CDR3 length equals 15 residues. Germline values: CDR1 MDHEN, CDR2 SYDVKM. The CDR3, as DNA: TGTGCCAGCAGGCCCACTTGGGGTTATACGGATACGCAGTATTTT. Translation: CASRPTWGYTDTQYF.

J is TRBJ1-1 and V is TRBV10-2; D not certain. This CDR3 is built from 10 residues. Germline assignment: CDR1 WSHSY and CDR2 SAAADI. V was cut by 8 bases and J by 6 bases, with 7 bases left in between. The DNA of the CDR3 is TGCGCCAGCTCGGGAGCTGAAGCTTTCTTT. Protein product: CASSGAEAFF.

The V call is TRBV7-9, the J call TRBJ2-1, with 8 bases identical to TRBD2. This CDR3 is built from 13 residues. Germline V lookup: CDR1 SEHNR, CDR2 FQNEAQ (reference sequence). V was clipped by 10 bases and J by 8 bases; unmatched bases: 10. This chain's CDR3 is CANGLASPHEQFF. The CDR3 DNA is TGTGCCAATGGACTAGCTTCCCCCCATGAGCAGTTCTTC.

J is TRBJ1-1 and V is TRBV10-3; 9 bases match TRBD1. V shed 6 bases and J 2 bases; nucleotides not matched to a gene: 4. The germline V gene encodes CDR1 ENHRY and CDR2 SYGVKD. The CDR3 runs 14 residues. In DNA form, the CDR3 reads TGTGCCATCAGAAGGACAGGGGATAACACTGAAGCTTTCTTT. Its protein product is CAIRRTGDNTEAFF.

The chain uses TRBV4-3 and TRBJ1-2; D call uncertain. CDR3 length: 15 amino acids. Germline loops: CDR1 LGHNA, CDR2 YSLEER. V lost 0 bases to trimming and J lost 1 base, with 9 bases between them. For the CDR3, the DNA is TGCGCCAGCAGCCAAGATGTTACTGATAACTATGGCTACACCTTC. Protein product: CASSQDVTDNYGYTF.

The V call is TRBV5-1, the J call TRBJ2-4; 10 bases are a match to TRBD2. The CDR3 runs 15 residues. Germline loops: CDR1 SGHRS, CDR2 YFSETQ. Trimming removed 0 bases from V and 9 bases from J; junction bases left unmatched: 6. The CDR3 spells CASSLELAGFSIQYF. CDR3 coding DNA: TGCGCCAGCAGCTTGGAACTAGCGGGATTTAGCATTCAGTACTTC.